This TCR beta chain came from a study of T cell changes during pregnancy in multiple sclerosis. Assay: immunoSEQ multiplex PCR; the TCRdb copy retains only in-frame clones and omits some. Counted here are tens of thousands of clones, roughly nine tenths occurring once; the ten biggest clones make up roughly 0.45%. This clone has just one count. This CDR3 is built from 14 residues. The V and J ends lost 9 bases and 0 bases respectively, with 12 bases between them. Germline CDR1 is MDHEN and CDR2 is SYDVKM. Sample: CD4+ T cells from peripheral blood mononuclear cells, taken in the third trimester of pregnancy. The V gene is TRBV28, the J gene TRBJ2-1; no definite D call. This clonotype originated in a female donor in good health, enrolled as a control in a pregnancy study. The CDR3 is CASRNSGSYNEQFF. CDR3 nucleotide sequence: TGTGCCAGTAGAAACTCGGGCTCCTACAATGAGCAGTTCTTC. Based on the CDR3 plus reference TRBV28 and TRBJ2-1, the full variable domain is DVKVTQSSRYLVKRTGEKVFLECVQDMDHENMFWYRQDPGLGLRLIYFSYDVKMKEKGDIPEGYSVSREKKERFSLILESASTNQTSMYLCASRNSGSYNEQFFGPGTRLTVL.